A selection of T cell receptor beta chains follows, all from one sample in a study of T-cell memory formation after mild COVID-19. TCRdb processed the 5' RACE reads anew with MiXCR; each CDR3 protein has one entry. The data show just over 60,000 distinct CDR3 sequences, roughly 9.9% seen once. The specimen sequenced was PBMCs or a T cell subset sorted from them (not recorded which). These receptors all come from a man in his late teens or twenties who had mild COVID-19 (a few samples of this study predate the infection). Cell type and time point are not known. The CDR3 runs from the conserved cysteine through the conserved F or W. A D gene is named only where the DNA matches it firmly. Rows give clone size only sometimes, using once, few, many, or a class for an expanded clone.

abundance	d_gene	v_gene	j_gene	CDR3aa	CDR3nt
few	.	TRBV14	TRBJ2-2	CASRDYRGTGELFF	TGTGCCAGCAGGGATTACAGAGGAACCGGGGAGCTGTTTTTT
few	.	TRBV6-1	TRBJ1-5	CASTPRRAGNGNQPQHF	TGTGCCAGCACCCCCCGTCGGGCAGGGAACGGCAATCAGCCCCAGCATTTT
.	.	TRBV4-2	TRBJ1-2	CASSLANSGGGYTF	TGTGCCAGCAGCCTAGCCAATTCGGGGGGTGGCTACACCTTC
.	TRBD1	TRBV6-5	TRBJ1-3	CASLDRDREDTIYF	TGTGCCAGCCTTGATCGGGACAGGGAAGACACCATATATTTT
.	TRBD1	TRBV7-8	TRBJ1-5	CASSPFGQGAIQPQHF	TGTGCCAGCAGCCCCTTTGGACAGGGGGCGATTCAGCCCCAGCATTTT
few	.	TRBV7-3	TRBJ1-1	CASSRSGPNTEAFF	TGTGCCAGCAGCCGCTCGGGCCCGAACACTGAAGCTTTCTTT
many	.	TRBV4-2	TRBJ1-4	CASSQNTEKLFF	TGTGCCAGCAGCCAAAACACGGAAAAACTGTTTTTT
few	TRBD2	TRBV7-3	TRBJ2-5	CASSPGTSGGARVETQYF	TGTGCCAGCAGCCCGGGGACTAGCGGGGGGGCCCGTGTGGAGACCCAGTACTTC
.	.	TRBV18	TRBJ1-4	CASSPMGGPIATNEKLFF	TGTGCCAGCTCACCAATGGGCGGACCAATCGCAACTAATGAAAAACTGTTTTTT
.	.	TRBV5-1	TRBJ2-3	CASRSGTVTDTQYF	TGCGCCAGCAGATCGGGGACCGTCACAGATACGCAGTATTTT
few	TRBD2	TRBV12-3/TRBV12-4	TRBJ2-5	CASSLSSGGAWETQYF	TGTGCCAGCAGTTTAAGCAGCGGGGGGGCCTGGGAGACCCAGTACTTC
many	TRBD1	TRBV11-2	TRBJ2-5	CASSSYRGSTQYF	TGTGCCAGCAGCTCTTACAGGGGGTCGACCCAGTACTTC
.	TRBD1	TRBV5-8	TRBJ2-1	CASRRDSNEQFF	TGTGCCAGCAGAAGGGACAGCAATGAGCAGTTCTTC
few	.	TRBV5-1	TRBJ1-2	CASSLDPANYGYTF	TGCGCCAGCAGCTTGGATCCAGCTAACTATGGCTACACCTTC
few	TRBD1	TRBV7-2	TRBJ2-7	CASSATGSSYEQYF	TGTGCCAGCAGCGCGACAGGGAGCTCCTACGAGCAGTACTTC
.	.	TRBV5-4	TRBJ2-5	CASSPAGSRETQYF	TGTGCCAGCAGCCCGGCGGGGAGTCGCGAGACCCAGTACTTC
.	TRBD2	TRBV6-4	TRBJ2-3	CASSGGASTDTQYF	TGTGCCAGCAGCGGGGGGGCTAGCACAGATACGCAGTATTTT
few	TRBD1	TRBV10-3	TRBJ1-5	CAISDIQGAEQPQHF	TGTGCCATCAGTGACATACAGGGGGCAGAACAGCCCCAGCATTTT
many	.	TRBV6-5	TRBJ2-3	CASRRTHPRGTDTQYF	TGTGCCAGCAGGAGGACCCACCCAAGGGGGACAGATACGCAGTATTTT
.	.	TRBV9	TRBJ2-3	CASSVVAGTDTQYF	TGTGCCAGCAGCGTAGTGGCGGGGACAGATACGCAGTATTTT
many	TRBD2	TRBV5-1	TRBJ2-1	CASSSGGGAHNEQFF	TGCGCCAGCAGCTCCGGCGGGGGGGCTCACAATGAGCAGTTCTTC
few	.	TRBV5-4	TRBJ1-2	CASSLEIYGETF	TGTGCCAGCAGCTTGGAAATCTACGGGGAAACCTTC
.	.	TRBV7-9	TRBJ1-1	CASSLQGRTEAFF	TGTGCCAGCAGCTTACAGGGGAGAACTGAAGCTTTCTTT
few	TRBD2	TRBV5-1	TRBJ2-3	CASSAGGLAGTDTQYF	TGCGCCAGCAGCGCAGGCGGACTAGCGGGGACAGATACGCAGTATTTT
many	.	TRBV10-3	TRBJ2-5	CAIRDYQETQYF	TGTGCCATCAGGGACTACCAAGAGACCCAGTACTTC
.	.	TRBV29-1	TRBJ2-7	CSTQTGGTEQYF	TGCAGCACCCAAACCGGCGGGACCGAGCAGTACTTC
.	.	TRBV7-9	TRBJ1-1	CASSLALGGLTEAFF	TGTGCCAGCAGCTTAGCGTTGGGGGGCCTCACTGAAGCTTTCTTT
.	TRBD2	TRBV7-2	TRBJ2-5	CASRLTSGGETQYF	TGTGCCAGCAGACTGACTAGCGGGGGGGAGACCCAGTACTTC
many	.	TRBV4-3	TRBJ2-5	CASSQAAAVQETQYF	TGCGCCAGCAGCCAAGCAGCGGCGGTACAAGAGACCCAGTACTTC
.	.	TRBV3-1	TRBJ1-6	CASNAGFKNSYNSPLHF	TGTGCCAGCAACGCGGGTTTCAAGAACTCCTATAATTCACCCCTCCACTTT
few	TRBD1	TRBV7-9	TRBJ2-5	CASSPTGFETQYF	TGTGCCAGCAGCCCGACAGGGTTTGAGACCCAGTACTTC
few	TRBD2	TRBV20-1	TRBJ2-1	CSALSGGGYNEQFF	TGCAGTGCCCTTAGCGGGGGGGGGTACAATGAGCAGTTCTTC
few	TRBD1	TRBV7-2	TRBJ1-1	CASSDYRGRNSGTEAFF	TGTGCCAGCAGCGATTACAGGGGGCGAAATTCCGGCACTGAAGCTTTCTTT